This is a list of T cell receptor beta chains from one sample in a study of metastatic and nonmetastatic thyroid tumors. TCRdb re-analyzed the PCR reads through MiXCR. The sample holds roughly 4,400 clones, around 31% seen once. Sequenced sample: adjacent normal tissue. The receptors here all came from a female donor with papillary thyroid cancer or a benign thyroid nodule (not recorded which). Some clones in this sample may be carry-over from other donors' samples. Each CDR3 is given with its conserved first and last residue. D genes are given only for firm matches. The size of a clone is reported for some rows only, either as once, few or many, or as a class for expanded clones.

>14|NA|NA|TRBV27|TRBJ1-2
TGTGCCAGCAGTTTGCAGACAACGAACTATGGCTACACCTTC
CASSLQTTNYGYTF
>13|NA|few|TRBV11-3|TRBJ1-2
TGTGCCAGCAGCTTGGTGAAGGGCTATGGCTACACCTTC
CASSLVKGYGYTF
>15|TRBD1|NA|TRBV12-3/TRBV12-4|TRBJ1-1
TGTGCCAGCAGTCCGACCGGACAGGGAAACACTGAAGCTTTCTTT
CASSPTGQGNTEAFF
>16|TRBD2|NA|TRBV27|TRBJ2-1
TGTGCCAGCAGTCTATATGGCGGGAGCTCCTACAATGAGCAGTTCTTC
CASSLYGGSSYNEQFF
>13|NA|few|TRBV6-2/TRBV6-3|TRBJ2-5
TGTGCCAGCAGTTCGGTGAACCAAGAGACCCAGTACTTC
CASSSVNQETQYF
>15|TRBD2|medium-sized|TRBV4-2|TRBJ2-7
TGTGCCAGCAGCCCTACTAGCGGGAGGACCTACGAGCAGTACTTC
CASSPTSGRTYEQYF
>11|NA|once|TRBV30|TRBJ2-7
TGTGCCTGGAGGAGGGGCCTCGAGCAGTACTTC
CAWRRGLEQYF
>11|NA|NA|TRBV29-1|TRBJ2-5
TGCAGCGTCGAAGCCTGGGATACCCAGTACTTC
CSVEAWDTQYF
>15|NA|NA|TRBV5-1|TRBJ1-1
TGCGCCAGCATCTCCTCAGTGGACAGGAACACTGAAGCTTTCTTT
CASISSVDRNTEAFF
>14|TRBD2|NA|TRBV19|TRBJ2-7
TGTGCCAGTAGCCCCGGGACTAGCTCCTACGAGCAGTACTTC
CASSPGTSSYEQYF
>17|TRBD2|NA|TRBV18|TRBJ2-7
TGTGCCAGCTCACCTCTCGGCCCCGGGACTAGCGTCTACGAGCAGTACTTC
CASSPLGPGTSVYEQYF
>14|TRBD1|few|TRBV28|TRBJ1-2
TGTGCCAGCAGCGACCGGGACAGGCCCTATGGCTACACCTTC
CASSDRDRPYGYTF
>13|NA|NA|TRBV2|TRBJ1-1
TGTGCCAGCAGGCCAGGGCGGGCTGGGGAAGCTTTCTTT
CASRPGRAGEAFF
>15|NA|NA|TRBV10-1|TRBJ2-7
TGCGCCAGCAGTCCCCGGGGGACGGCTGGGGACGAGCAGTACTTC
CASSPRGTAGDEQYF
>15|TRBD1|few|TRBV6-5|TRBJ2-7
TGTGCCAGCAGTTACTCGGCAGGGGGAGTCTACGAGCAGTACTTC
CASSYSAGGVYEQYF
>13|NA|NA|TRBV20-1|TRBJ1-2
TGCAGTGCCCCGGGACGGCATAACTATGGCTACACCTTC
CSAPGRHNYGYTF
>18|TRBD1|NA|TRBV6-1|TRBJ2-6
TGTGCCATCAGTGAGGGACAGGGGTTTGACTCTGGGGCCAACGTCCTGACTTTC
CAISEGQGFDSGANVLTF
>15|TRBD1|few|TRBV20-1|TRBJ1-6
TGCAGTGCTCGGGGAGGGACAGAGGTTATTTCACCCCTCCACTTT
CSARGGTEVISPLHF
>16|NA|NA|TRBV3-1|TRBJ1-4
TGTGCCAGCAGCCCGAATTGGATCACAACTAATGAAAAACTGTTTTTT
CASSPNWITTNEKLFF
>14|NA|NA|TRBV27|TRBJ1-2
TGTGCCAGCAGTCCAGAGACAGACCCCTATGGCTACACCTTC
CASSPETDPYGYTF
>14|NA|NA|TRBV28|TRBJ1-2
TGTGCCAGCAGTTTAGTTAGCGGGCTATGGGGCTACACCTTC
CASSLVSGLWGYTF
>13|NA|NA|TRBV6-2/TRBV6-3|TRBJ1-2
TGTGCCAGCAGTTATAAGGCAGTCAATGGCTACACCTTC
CASSYKAVNGYTF
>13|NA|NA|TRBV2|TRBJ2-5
TGTGCCAGCAGTGCAGGGATCCAAGAGACCCAGTACTTC
CASSAGIQETQYF
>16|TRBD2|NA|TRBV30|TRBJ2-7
TGTGCCTGGAGTTTACTAGGGACTAGCGGGAGGGTGAAGCAGTACTTC
CAWSLLGTSGRVKQYF